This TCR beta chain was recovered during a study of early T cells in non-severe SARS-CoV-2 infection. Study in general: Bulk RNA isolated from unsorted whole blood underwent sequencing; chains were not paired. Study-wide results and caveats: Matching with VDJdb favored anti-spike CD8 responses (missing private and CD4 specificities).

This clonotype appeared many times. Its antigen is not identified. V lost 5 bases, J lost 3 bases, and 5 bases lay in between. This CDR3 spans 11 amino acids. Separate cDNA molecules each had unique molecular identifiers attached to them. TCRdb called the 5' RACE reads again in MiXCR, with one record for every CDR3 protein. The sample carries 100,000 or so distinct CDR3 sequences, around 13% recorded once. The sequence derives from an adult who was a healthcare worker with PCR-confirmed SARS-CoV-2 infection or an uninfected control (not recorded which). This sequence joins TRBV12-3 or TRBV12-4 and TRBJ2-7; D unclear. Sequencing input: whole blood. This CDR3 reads CASSAGYEQYF. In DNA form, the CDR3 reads TGTGCCAGCAGTGCAGGCTACGAGCAGTACTTC.